This T cell receptor (beta chain) was observed in a study of T cell responses to AZD1222 COVID-19 vaccine. As concerns this clone: Its antigen is not identified.

Assay used: immunoSEQ multiplex PCR; TCRdb lists only in-frame clones, some missing. The data contain some 150,000 clones, 90% of them singletons. CDR3 length: 14 amino acids. Trimming removed 5 bases at V and 4 bases at J, with 13 bases between. Per the germline V gene, CDR1 is SGHRS and CDR2 is YFSETQ. Study results and caveats: Among the donors, most were white British and more were female, and clonal diversity was possibly underestimated. Sampled repertoires all dated from after the peak T cell response.

Sequences were derived from peripheral blood, sampled on day 0 of AZD1222 vaccination. The chain is built from TRBV5-1 and TRBJ2-1; D unclear. The TCR was taken from an adult in good health. The CDR3 protein is CASSSDGLYNEQFF. CDR3 DNA: TGCGCCAGCAGTTCGGATGGGCTTTACAATGAGCAGTTCTTC.